This TCR beta chain comes out of a study of CD8 T cells in Susac syndrome. TEMRA cells were FACS-enriched, with CD8+ and CD4+ T cells isolated negatively. Germline CDR1 is LGHNA and CDR2 is YSLEER. The germline V and J ends were trimmed by 1 base and 0 bases, with 7 bases remaining between them. The CDR3 length is 14 residues. An amount of RNA that ranged from roughly 0.5 to 1 ug was reverse transcribed with random hexamers. An immunoSEQ multiplex PCR generated amplified TCR beta CDR3 products spanning 54 Vbeta and 13 Jbeta. Using its own MiXCR run on the immunoSEQ multiplex PCR reads, TCRdb lists one record per CDR3 protein. The repertoire holds about 180,000 distinct CDR3 sequences, approximately 93% seen once, with 0.09% to 0.1% in the top ten.

The receptor was derived from a human donor with multiple sclerosis. Material: CD4+ T cells from PBMCs. The chain combines TRBV4-3 with TRBJ2-7; D is unclear. The CDR3 DNA reads as TGCGCCAGCAGCCAAGCTCTCCTCTCCTACGAGCAGTACTTC. It translates to CASSQALLSYEQYF.